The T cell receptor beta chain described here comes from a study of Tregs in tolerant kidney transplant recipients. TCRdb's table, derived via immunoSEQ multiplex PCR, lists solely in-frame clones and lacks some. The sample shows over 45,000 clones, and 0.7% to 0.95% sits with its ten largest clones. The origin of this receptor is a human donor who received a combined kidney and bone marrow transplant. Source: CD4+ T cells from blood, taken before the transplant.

Incomplete CDR3 DNA: TGTGCCAGCAGCTTAGGGACAGGGTCAGAGACC. Encoded protein: CASSLGTGSET. The entire CDR3 sequence reads CASSLGTGSETQYF. The chain carries TRBV7-9 and TRBJ2-5; 8 bases are shared with TRBD1. The CDR3 goes on 3 residues after the read ends, and that part is filled in from the germline J gene. V dropped 1 base and J dropped 4; count of bases not matched to a gene: 2. CDR1 is SEHNR, CDR2 FQNEAQ, per germline (reference sequence). The CDR3 runs 14 residues. Supplemented by reference TRBV7-9 and TRBJ2-5, the full variable domain reads DTGVSQNPRHKITKRGQNVTFRCDPISEHNRLYWYRQTLGQGPEFLTYFQNEAQLEKSRLLSDRFSAERPKGSFSTLEIQRTEQGDSAMYLCASSLGTGSETQYFGPGTRLLVL.